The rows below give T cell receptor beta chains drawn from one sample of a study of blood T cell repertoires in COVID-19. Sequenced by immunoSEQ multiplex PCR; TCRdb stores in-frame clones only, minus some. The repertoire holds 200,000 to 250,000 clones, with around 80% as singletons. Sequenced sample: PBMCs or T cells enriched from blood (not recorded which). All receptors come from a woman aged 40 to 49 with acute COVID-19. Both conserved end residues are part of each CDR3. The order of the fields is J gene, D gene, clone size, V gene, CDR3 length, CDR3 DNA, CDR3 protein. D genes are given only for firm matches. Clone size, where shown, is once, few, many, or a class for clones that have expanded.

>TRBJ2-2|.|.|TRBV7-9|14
TGTGCCAGCAGCTTAGGAACAGGCACCGGGGAGCTGTTTTTT
CASSLGTGTGELFF
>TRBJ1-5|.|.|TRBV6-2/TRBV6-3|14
TGTGCCAGCAGTTATGCCGGGTTAGGTCAGCCCCAGCATTTT
CASSYAGLGQPQHF
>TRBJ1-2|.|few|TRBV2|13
TGTGCCAGCAGTGCGCGGCAGGGGTCAGGCTACACCTTC
CASSARQGSGYTF
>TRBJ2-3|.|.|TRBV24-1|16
TGTGCCACCAGTGATTTCGCGGCGGGTTACACAGATACGCAGTATTTT
CATSDFAAGYTDTQYF
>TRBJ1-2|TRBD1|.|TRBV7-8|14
TGTGCCAGCAGCCCACGAACAGGGGGACGCGGCTACACCTTC
CASSPRTGGRGYTF
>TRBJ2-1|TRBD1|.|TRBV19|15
TGTGCCAGTAGCACCGGGACAGGTTTGGTTAATGAGCAGTTCTTC
CASSTGTGLVNEQFF
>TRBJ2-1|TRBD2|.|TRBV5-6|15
TGTGCCAGCAGCAGGCCGGGACTAGCTATCAATGAGCAGTTCTTC
CASSRPGLAINEQFF
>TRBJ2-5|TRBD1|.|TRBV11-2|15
TGTGCCAGCAGCTTAGCGGGACAGGGGACCCAGACCCAGTACTTC
CASSLAGQGTQTQYF
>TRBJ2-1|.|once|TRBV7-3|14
TGTGCCAGCAGCTTAGGTCAGGGTGGCTATGAGCAGTTCTTC
CASSLGQGGYEQFF
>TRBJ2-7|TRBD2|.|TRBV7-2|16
TGTGCCAGCAGTCGTACTAGCGGCCTTACCCCCTACGAGCAGTACTTC
CASSRTSGLTPYEQYF
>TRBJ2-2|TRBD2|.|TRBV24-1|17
TGTGCCACCAGTGATGCGACTAGCGGGGGGTACACCGGGGAGCTGTTTTTT
CATSDATSGGYTGELFF
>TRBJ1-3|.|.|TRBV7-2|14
TGTGCCAGCAGCTTCGGGGGAAATGGAAACACCATATATTTT
CASSFGGNGNTIYF
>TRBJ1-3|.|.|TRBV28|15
TGTGCCAGCAGTTTTGCAGGGAATAGAAGAAACACCATATATTTT
CASSFAGNRRNTIYF
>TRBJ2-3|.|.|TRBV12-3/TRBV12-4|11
TGTGCCAGCACTCAGTACGATACGCAGTATTTT
CASTQYDTQYF
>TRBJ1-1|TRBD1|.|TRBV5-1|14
TGCGCCAGCAGCATACAGGGGAAAGACACTGAAGCTTTCTTT
CASSIQGKDTEAFF
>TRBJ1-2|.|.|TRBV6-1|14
TGTGCCAGCAGTGAAAAGGGCAGAAGATGGAGCGGTGCCTTC
CASSEKGRRWSGAF
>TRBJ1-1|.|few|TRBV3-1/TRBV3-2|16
TGTGCCAGCAGCCGTTGGGCCGGAACGGAGGACACTGAAGCTTTCTTT
CASSRWAGTEDTEAFF
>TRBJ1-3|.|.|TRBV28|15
TGTGCCAGCAGTACCGCGGGCTGGACTGGAAACACCATATATTTT
CASSTAGWTGNTIYF
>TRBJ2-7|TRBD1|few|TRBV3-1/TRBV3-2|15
TGTGCCAGCAGCCCCCGTAACAGGGGCTCCTACGAGCAGTACTTC
CASSPRNRGSYEQYF
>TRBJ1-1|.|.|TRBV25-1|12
TGTGCCAGCAGTGGTGACATCTCTGAAGCTTTCTTT
CASSGDISEAFF
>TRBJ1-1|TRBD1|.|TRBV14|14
TGTGCCAGCACCGGGACAGTCCGGACGACTGAAGCTTTCTTT
CASTGTVRTTEAFF
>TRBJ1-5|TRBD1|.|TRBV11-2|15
TGTGCCAGCAGCTTAGGGTCAGGGGGATATCAGCCCCAGCATTTT
CASSLGSGGYQPQHF
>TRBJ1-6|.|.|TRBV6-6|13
TGTGCCAGCAGTTACAACAGAGAGATGGCCCTCCACTTT
CASSYNREMALHF
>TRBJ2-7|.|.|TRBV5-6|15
TGTGCCAGCAGCTTGAGTTCAATCGGGTCCTACGAGCAGTACTTC
CASSLSSIGSYEQYF
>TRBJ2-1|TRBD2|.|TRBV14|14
TGTGCCAGCAGCCCCCTAGCGGGAGCGCGAGAGCAGTTCTTC
CASSPLAGAREQFF
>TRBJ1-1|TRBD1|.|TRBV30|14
TGTGCCTGGACATCCCGGGACAGGGCTACTGAAGCTTTCTTT
CAWTSRDRATEAFF
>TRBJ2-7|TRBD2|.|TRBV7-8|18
TGTGCCAGCAGCTTGGGGACTAGCGGGAGGGAATTCACCTACGAGCAGTACTTC
CASSLGTSGREFTYEQYF
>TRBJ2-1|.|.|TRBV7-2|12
TGTGCCAGCAGCAAACCAGGGACTCGGCAGTTCTTC
CASSKPGTRQFF
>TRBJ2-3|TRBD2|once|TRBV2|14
TGTGCCAGCAGGCCTAGCGGGGTCGGAGATACGCAGTATTTT
CASRPSGVGDTQYF
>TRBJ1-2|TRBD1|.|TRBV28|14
TGTGCCGCCAGCTTGAGGACAGGGTTCTATGGCTACACCTTC
CAASLRTGFYGYTF
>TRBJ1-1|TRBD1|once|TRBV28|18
TGTGCCAGCAGTCCTCCCCGGACAGGAACCCTCCCCAACACTGAAGCTTTCTTT
CASSPPRTGTLPNTEAFF
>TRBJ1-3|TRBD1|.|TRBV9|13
TGTGCCAGCAGCTTACAGGGGAGGCACACCATATATTTT
CASSLQGRHTIYF
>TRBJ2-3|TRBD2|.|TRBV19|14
TGTGCCAGTAGGGGACTAGCGGGACCAGATACGCAGTATTTT
CASRGLAGPDTQYF
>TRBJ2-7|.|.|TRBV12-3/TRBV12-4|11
TGTGCCAGCAGCCGCCGGGGCGAGCAGTACTTC
CASSRRGEQYF
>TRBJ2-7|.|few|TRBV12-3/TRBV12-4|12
TGTGCCAGCAGTTTAATTCCATACGAGCAGTACTTC
CASSLIPYEQYF
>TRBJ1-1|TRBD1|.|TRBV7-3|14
TGTGCCAGCAGCCGCCAGGGGGGGAACACTGAAGCTTTCTTT
CASSRQGGNTEAFF
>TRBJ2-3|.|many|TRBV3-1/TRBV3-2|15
TGTGCCAGCAGCCAAGCACAGGGATTCACAGATACGCAGTATTTT
CASSQAQGFTDTQYF
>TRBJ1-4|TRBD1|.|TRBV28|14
TGTGCCAGCGGGACAGGTGGAACTAATGAAAAACTGTTTTTT
CASGTGGTNEKLFF
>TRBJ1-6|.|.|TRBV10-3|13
TGTGCCATCAAGGGAGCGGATAATTCACCCCTCCACTTT
CAIKGADNSPLHF
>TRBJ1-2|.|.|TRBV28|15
TGTGCCAGCAGGCTCCCCTTCACAGGGAACTATGGCTACACCTTC
CASRLPFTGNYGYTF
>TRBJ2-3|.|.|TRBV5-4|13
TGTGCCAGCAGCTTGGGGCCTACAGATACGCAGTATTTT
CASSLGPTDTQYF
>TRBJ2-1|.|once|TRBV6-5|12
TGTGCCAGCAGCTTAGACAGACATGAGCAGTTCTTC
CASSLDRHEQFF
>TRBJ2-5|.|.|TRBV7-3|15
TGTGCCAGCAGCCAGTCCCGGGGGAGGAGGGAGACCCAGTACTTC
CASSQSRGRRETQYF
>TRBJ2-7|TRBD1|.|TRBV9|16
TGTGCCAGCAGCGTAGGACAGGGTAGGGTACCTTACGAGCAGTACTTC
CASSVGQGRVPYEQYF
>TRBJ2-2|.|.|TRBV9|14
TGTGCCAGCAGCGTCGGGACGAACACCGGGGAGCTGTTTTTT
CASSVGTNTGELFF
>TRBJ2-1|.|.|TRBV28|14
TGTGCCAGCACTCGACTAGGTGCGCGCAATGAGCAGTTCTTC
CASTRLGARNEQFF
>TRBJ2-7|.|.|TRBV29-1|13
TGCAGCGTTGAGGTGGCTATGGGCTCCGAGCAGTACTTC
CSVEVAMGSEQYF
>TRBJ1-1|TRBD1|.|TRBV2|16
TGTGCCAGCAGTGAAGCCTCAGGGGGGCCCCTGGCCGACGCTTTCTTT
CASSEASGGPLADAFF
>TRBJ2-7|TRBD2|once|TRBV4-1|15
TGCGCCAGCAGCCACCCCGGGGGGAACTCCTACGAGCAGTACTTC
CASSHPGGNSYEQYF
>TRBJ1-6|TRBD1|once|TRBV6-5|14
TGTGCCAGCAGCCCGACAGGGGAGAATTCACCCCTCCACTTT
CASSPTGENSPLHF
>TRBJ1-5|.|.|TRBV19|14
TGTGCCAGTACCCCATGGCAGGGCAATCAGCCCCAGCATTTT
CASTPWQGNQPQHF
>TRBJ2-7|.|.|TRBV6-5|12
TGTGCCAGCACTTCGACACCCTACGAGCAGTACTTC
CASTSTPYEQYF
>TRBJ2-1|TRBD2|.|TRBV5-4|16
TGTGCCAGCAGCCAGGAGGTCCTAGCGGGTTACAATGAGCAGTTCTTC
CASSQEVLAGYNEQFF
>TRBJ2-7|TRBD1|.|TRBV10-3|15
TGTGCCATCAGCCCGGGACAGGTCTTCTCCTACGAGCAGTACTTC
CAISPGQVFSYEQYF
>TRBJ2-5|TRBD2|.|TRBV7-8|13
TGTGCCAGCAGCTGGACTAGCGGAGAGACCCAGTACTTC
CASSWTSGETQYF